The next 23 T cell receptor beta chains were all read from a single sample in a study of shared clonotypes between healthy human individuals. TCRdb's copy holds only in-frame clones and misses some; the assay was immunoSEQ multiplex PCR. The profile shows about 1.4 million clones, over 95% of them singletons. Specimen: naive CD4+ T cells sorted from blood. As to subset: CD45RA+ positively selected. The origin of the receptors is a man aged 25 to 45 in good health.

The rearrangement links TRBV19 to TRBJ2-2, with D perhaps matching TRBD1 (6 bases). CDR3 length equals 14 residues. Germline CDR1 is LNHDA and CDR2 is SQIVND (reference sequence). The germline V and J ends were trimmed by 5 bases and 3 bases, with 10 bases remaining between them. CDR3 loop: CASSWTAYTGELFF. The CDR3 region has the DNA TGTGCCAGTAGTTGGACAGCCTACACCGGGGAGCTGTTTTTT.

This chain joins TRBV28 and TRBJ2-3; no definite D call. Germline V lookup: CDR1 MDHEN, CDR2 SYDVKM. CDR3 length equals 13 residues. Trimming took off 10 bases at V and 0 bases at J, with 11 bases between the two ends. The CDR3 protein is CAICADSTDTQYF. The CDR3, as DNA: TGTGCCATCTGTGCGGATAGCACAGATACGCAGTATTTT. The full variable domain, in which reference TRBV28 and TRBJ2-3 provide the parts outside the CDR3, is DVKVTQSSRYLVKRTGEKVFLECVQDMDHENMFWYRQDPGLGLRLIYFSYDVKMKEKGDIPEGYSVSREKKERFSLILESASTNQTSMYLCAICADSTDTQYFGPGTRLTVL.

This sequence joins TRBV6-5 and TRBJ2-4; D possibly matches TRBD1 or TRBD2 (5 bases each). V gave up 7 bases and J gave up 7 bases, with 14 bases separating them. This CDR3 has 13 residues. Germline V CDR1 and CDR2: MNHEY, SVGAGI. This CDR3 reads CASNGAGSNIQYF. CDR3 bases: TGTGCCAGCAACGGGGCAGGGTCGAACATTCAGTACTTC.

This chain connects TRBV6-6 to TRBJ1-5; perhaps TRBD1 as D (6 bases). Between the trimmed V and J ends, which lost 6 bases and 4 bases, there was a span of 10 bases. CDR1 is MNHNY, CDR2 SVGAGI, per germline (reference sequence). The CDR3 is made up of 13 amino acids. DNA for the CDR3: TGTGCCAGCAGGGCACAGGGAAATCAGCCCCAGCATTTT. Protein: CASRAQGNQPQHF.

The V call is TRBV27, the J call TRBJ2-7; 11 positions agree with TRBD2. Germline loops: CDR1 MNHEY, CDR2 SMNVEV (reference sequence). V gave up 3 bases and J gave up 3 bases; unmatched junction bases: 1. This CDR3 spans 14 amino acids. CDR3 nucleotide sequence: TGTGCCAGCAGTTTTGGGACTAGCGGCTACGAGCAGTACTTC. Its translation is CASSFGTSGYEQYF.

This clone was picked up one time. V is TRBV11-2 and J is TRBJ2-7; no definite D call. V was clipped by 5 bases and J by 3 bases, with 11 bases between them. Germline assignment: CDR1 SGHAT and CDR2 FQNNGV. The CDR3 sequence is 13 residues long. CDR3: CASSLNGHYEQYF. The CDR3 DNA reads TGTGCCAGCAGCCTTAATGGGCACTACGAGCAGTACTTC.

This clone was seen a few times. This chain connects TRBV5-1 to TRBJ1-1; D is perhaps TRBD1 (6 bases). The ends were cut back, 3 bases at V and 1 base at J, with 10 bases in the middle. CDR3 length: 14 residues. The V gene's germline CDR1 is SGHRS and CDR2 YFSETQ. In nucleotides, the CDR3 is TGCGCCAGCAGCTCCAGGGGTGCGAACACTGAAGCTTTCTTT. Its translation is CASSSRGANTEAFF. The full variable domain, rest sourced from reference TRBV5-1 and TRBJ1-1, is KAGVTQTPRYLIKTRGQQVTLSCSPISGHRSVSWYQQTPGQGLQFLFEYFSETQRNKGNFPGRFSGRQFSNSRSEMNVSTLELGDSALYLCASSSRGANTEAFFGQGTRLTVV.

This sequence joins TRBV27 and TRBJ2-1; TRBD1 aligns across 7 bases. With 6 bases clipped from V and 8 bases from J, the junction kept 4 bases outside the gene matches. Germline values: CDR1 MNHEY, CDR2 SMNVEV (reference sequence). This CDR3 region has 12 residues. Here the CDR3 DNA reads TGTGCCAGCAGCCGAACAGGGGATGAGCAGTTCTTC. It specifies CASSRTGDEQFF.

This rearrangement joins TRBV21-1 to TRBJ2-1. TRBV21-1 is shown as a pseudogene. The CDR3 covers 13 residues. The CDR3 region is CASRWQRYNEQFF. The CDR3 DNA reads as TGTGCCAGCCGATGGCAGAGATACAATGAGCAGTTCTTC.

The J gene is TRBJ2-1, the V gene TRBV18, with 14 positions matching TRBD2. The CDR3 covers 17 residues. The J segment lost 9 bases and the V segment lost 3 bases, leaving 10 bases of the junction unmatched. From germline, CDR1 is KGHSH and CDR2 LQKENI. For the CDR3, the DNA is TGTGCCAGCTCACCCCCTCCGGGACTAGCGGGAGTCGGTGAGCAGTTCTTC. It yields the protein CASSPPPGLAGVGEQFF.

This clone was detected a few times. This clone may be a read error of a much larger clone one base away. This specimen includes other DNA sequences encoding the same CDR3. The CDR3 protein is CASSFQETQYF. For the CDR3, the DNA is TGTGCCAGCAGCTTCCAAGAGACCCAGTACTTC. V is TRBV5-6 and J is TRBJ2-5; D gene ambiguous. CDR1 is SGHDT, CDR2 YYEEEE, per germline. Deletions cut 2 bases from V and 1 base from J, with 0 bases between. The CDR3 has 11 amino acids.

The rearrangement links TRBV9 to TRBJ2-1, with TRBD1 matching over 10 bases. Trimming took 4 bases from V and 3 from J; bases not matched to a gene: 4. The CDR3 is 15 residues long. Germline lookup yields CDR1 SGDLS and CDR2 YYNGEE. For the CDR3, the DNA is TGTGCCAGCAGCCAAGACAGGGGGCACTACAATGAGCAGTTCTTC. Amino acid sequence: CASSQDRGHYNEQFF.

V usage is TRBV7-9 and J usage is TRBJ2-7; no firm D call. CDR3 length: 15 residues. Trimming stripped 5 bases from V and 5 bases from J, with 19 bases between. CDR1 is SEHNR, CDR2 FQNEAQ, per germline (reference sequence). In nucleotides, the CDR3 is TGTGCCAGCAGCCCCGCGCTGGGGTTGGTCGACGAGCAGTACTTC. Encoded protein: CASSPALGLVDEQYF.

The chain combines TRBV6-5 with TRBJ1-5; D might be TRBD1 (5 bases). The germline V gene encodes CDR1 MNHEY and CDR2 SVGAGI. V was trimmed by 6 bases and J by 11 bases, leaving 14 bases between them. This CDR3 region has 12 residues. CDR3 residues: CASSPGGGAQHF. The CDR3 bases are TGTGCCAGCAGCCCCGGGGGGGGTGCCCAGCATTTT.

This chain uses TRBV7-6 with TRBJ2-1; TRBD2 is a possible D gene (5 bases). The CDR3 consists of 15 residues. Trimming pared 5 bases from V and 4 bases from J, leaving 15 bases between. CDR1 and CDR2 from the germline V gene are SGHVS and FNYEAQ. This CDR3 is CASSRREAEYNEQFF. The CDR3 region has the DNA TGTGCCAGCAGCCGAAGGGAAGCGGAGTACAATGAGCAGTTCTTC.

CDR3 sequence reads: CASSFGAGTGSYEQYF. CDR3 DNA: TGTGCCAGCAGCTTCGGGGCGGGTACAGGGTCCTACGAGCAGTACTTC. The chain carries TRBV5-6 and TRBJ2-7; weak D call: TRBD1 (6 bases). V was pared by 2 bases and J by 1 base, with 16 bases between. The CDR3 contains 16 residues. From germline, CDR1 is SGHDT and CDR2 YYEEEE. The full variable domain, its missing parts supplied by reference TRBV5-6 and TRBJ2-7, is DAGVTQSPTHLIKTRGQQVTLRCSPKSGHDTVSWYQQALGQGPQFIFQYYEEEERQRGNFPDRFSGHQFPNYSSELNVNALLLGDSALYLCASSFGAGTGSYEQYFGPGTRLTVT.

The CDR3 nucleotides read TGTGCCAGCAGCTCTGAATTATTCCAGACGAAACTGTTTTTT. Amino acids: CASSSELFQTKLFF. The chain uses TRBV5-6 and TRBJ1-4; D gene uncertain. The germline V gene has CDR1 SGHDT and CDR2 YYEEEE. Trimming shortened V by 3 bases and J by 11 bases, and 17 bases separated the two germline ends. This CDR3 spans 14 amino acids.

This clone was detected once. Distinct nucleotide sequences in the sample also encode this CDR3. The chain is built from TRBV9 and TRBJ2-3, with no clear D. Germline V lookup: CDR1 SGDLS, CDR2 YYNGEE. The CDR3 loop spans 12 amino acids. The germline V and J ends were trimmed by 3 bases and 6 bases, with 8 bases remaining between them. In DNA, the CDR3 is TGTGCCAGCAGCGCGGTTGGTGATACGCAGTATTTT. Protein: CASSAVGDTQYF.

The rearrangement links TRBV6-5 to TRBJ1-2; a weak D match, TRBD1 (5 bases). Trimming stripped 11 bases from V and 4 bases from J, with 17 bases between. CDR3 length: 13 amino acids. The germline V gene encodes CDR1 MNHEY and CDR2 SVGAGI. The CDR3 DNA is TGTGCCTCAACCACCCGACAGAGCTATGGCTACACCTTC. It codes for CASTTRQSYGYTF.

The chain is built from TRBV30 and TRBJ1-1; D call uncertain. This CDR3 is built from 11 residues. Trimming cost V 1 base and J 9 bases, with 9 bases left between them. Germline CDR1 GTSNPN, CDR2 SVGIG (reference sequence). CDR3 region: CAWSAAGKAFF. As DNA, the CDR3 is TGTGCCTGGAGTGCGGCGGGAAAAGCTTTCTTT. The full variable domain, in which reference TRBV30 and TRBJ1-1 provide the parts outside the CDR3, is SQTIHQWPATLVQPVGSPLSLECTVEGTSNPNLYWYRQAAGRGLQLLFYSVGIGQISSEVPQNLSASRPQDRQFILSSKKLLLSDSGFYLCAWSAAGKAFFGQGTRLTVV.

CDR3 bases: TGCGCCAGCAGCCAATTACCGGGCAGCACCTACGAGCAGTACTTC. Protein sequence: CASSQLPGSTYEQYF. J is TRBJ2-7 and V is TRBV4-3; D remains unclear. Germline values: CDR1 LGHNA, CDR2 YSLEER. V lost 2 bases and J lost 2, with 13 bases in between. This CDR3 spans 15 amino acids.

As to this clone: The same CDR3 arises from other DNA sequences in this sample as well. This chain joins TRBV14 and TRBJ2-7, with TRBD2 matching 10 bases. Germline CDR1 is SGHDN and CDR2 is FVKESK. After removal of 2 bases from V and 4 bases from J, the junction contained 5 bases not matched to a gene. This CDR3 spans 15 amino acids. This chain's CDR3 is CASSQLAGASYEQYF. In DNA form, the CDR3 reads TGTGCCAGCAGCCAACTAGCGGGAGCTTCTTACGAGCAGTACTTC.

The gene calls are TRBV30 and TRBJ1-4, with D possibly matching TRBD1 (5 bases). Between the trimmed V and J ends, which lost 3 bases and 7 bases, there was a span of 12 bases. This CDR3 has 13 amino acids. Germline assignment: CDR1 GTSNPN and CDR2 SVGIG (reference sequence). CDR3 DNA sequence: TGTGCCTGGAGACGACAGCTTCTTGAAAAACTGTTTTTT. Translated: CAWRRQLLEKLFF.